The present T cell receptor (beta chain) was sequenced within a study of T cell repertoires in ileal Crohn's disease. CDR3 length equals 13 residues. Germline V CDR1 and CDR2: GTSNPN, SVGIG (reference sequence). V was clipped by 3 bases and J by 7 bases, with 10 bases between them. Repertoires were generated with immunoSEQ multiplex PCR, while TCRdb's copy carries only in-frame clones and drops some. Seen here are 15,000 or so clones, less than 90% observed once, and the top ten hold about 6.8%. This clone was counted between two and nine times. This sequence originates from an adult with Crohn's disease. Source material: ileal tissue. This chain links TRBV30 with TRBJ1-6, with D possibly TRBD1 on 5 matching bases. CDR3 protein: CAWRQGGNSPLHF. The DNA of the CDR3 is TGTGCCTGGAGGCAGGGTGGGAATTCACCCCTCCACTTT.